This paragraph covers one T cell receptor beta chain sequence. Antigen specificity is unknown. This sample was included in a study of cytotoxic CD8 clonotypes in ibrutinib-treated CLL. Looking at the study overall: Patients: around 11 relapsed/refractory, approximately 14 treatment-naive, some 18 IGHV unmutated. Study-wide results and caveats: Starting clonality was above that of age-matched healthy donors and tracked circulating CD8+ T-cell counts.

Only in-frame clones appear in the TCRdb table, and some are missing; sequencing was by immunoSEQ multiplex PCR. This sample has a few hundred thousand clones, with 60% to 75% found just once. J gave up 5 bases and V 1 base, and 8 bases lay outside the gene matches. This CDR3 is built from 16 residues. The germline V gene has CDR1 SEHNR and CDR2 FQNEAQ (reference sequence). This receptor was taken from a human donor with chronic lymphocytic leukemia. V usage is TRBV7-9 and J usage is TRBJ2-3, with TRBD2 identical over 8 bases. The input for sequencing was PBMCs, taken after 24 months of ibrutinib treatment. The CDR3, as DNA: TGTGCCAGCAGCTTAGTTCTAGCGGCGGGAGGAGATACGCAGTATTTT. It codes for CASSLVLAAGGDTQYF. Looking up the rest from reference TRBV7-9 and TRBJ2-3 gives the full variable domain: DTGVSQNPRHKITKRGQNVTFRCDPISEHNRLYWYRQTLGQGPEFLTYFQNEAQLEKSRLLSDRFSAERPKGSFSTLEIQRTEQGDSAMYLCASSLVLAAGGDTQYFGPGTRLTVL.